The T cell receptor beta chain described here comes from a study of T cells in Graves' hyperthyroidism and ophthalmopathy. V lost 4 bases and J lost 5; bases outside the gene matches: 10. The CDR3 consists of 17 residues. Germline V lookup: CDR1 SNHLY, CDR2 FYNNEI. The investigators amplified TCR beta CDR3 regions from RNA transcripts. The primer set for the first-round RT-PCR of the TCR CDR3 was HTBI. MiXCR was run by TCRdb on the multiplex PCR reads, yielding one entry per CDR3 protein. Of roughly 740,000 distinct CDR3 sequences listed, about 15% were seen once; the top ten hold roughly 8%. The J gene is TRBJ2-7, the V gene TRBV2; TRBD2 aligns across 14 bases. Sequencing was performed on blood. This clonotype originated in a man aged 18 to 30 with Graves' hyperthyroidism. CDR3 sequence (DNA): TGTGCCAGCAGTGGGCCCCCGACTAGCGGGGGGGAAAACGAGCAGTACTTC. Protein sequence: CASSGPPTSGGENEQYF.